This TCR beta chain was profiled in a study of post-analysis software for immune sequencing data. TCR beta libraries were prepared from cDNA with unique molecular identifiers. T cells, roughly 1 to 10 million of them, yielded about half a million cDNA molecules. TCRdb passed the PCR reads through MiXCR, listing each CDR3 protein once. The sample lists hundreds of thousands of distinct CDR3 sequences, about 40% occurring once. This clonotype was observed a handful of times. What was sequenced was blood. The sequence was collected from a girl between 5 and 17 years old with multiple sclerosis.

The chain's CDR3 is CSVHSGSPTDTQYF. Here the CDR3 DNA reads TGCAGTGTTCATAGCGGATCCCCCACAGATACGCAGTATTTT. The gene calls are TRBV20-1 and TRBJ2-3; possible D gene TRBD2, 6 bases. This CDR3 has 14 amino acids. V was pared by 7 bases and J by 2 bases, with 16 bases between. Germline loops: CDR1 DFQATT, CDR2 SNEGSKA (reference sequence).